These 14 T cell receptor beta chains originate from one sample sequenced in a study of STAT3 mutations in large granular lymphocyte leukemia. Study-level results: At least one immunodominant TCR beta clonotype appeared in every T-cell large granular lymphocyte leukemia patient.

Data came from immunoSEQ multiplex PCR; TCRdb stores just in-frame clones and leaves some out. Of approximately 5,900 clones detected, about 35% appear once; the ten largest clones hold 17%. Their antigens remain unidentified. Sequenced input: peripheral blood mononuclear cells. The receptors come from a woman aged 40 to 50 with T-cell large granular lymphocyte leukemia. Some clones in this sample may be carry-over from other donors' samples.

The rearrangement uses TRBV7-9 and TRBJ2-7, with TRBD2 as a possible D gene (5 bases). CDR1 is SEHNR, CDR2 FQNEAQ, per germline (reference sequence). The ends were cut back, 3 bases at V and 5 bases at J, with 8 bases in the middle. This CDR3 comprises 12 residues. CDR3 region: CASSFSGDEQYF. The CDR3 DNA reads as TGTGCCAGCAGCTTTTCCGGGGACGAGCAGTACTTC. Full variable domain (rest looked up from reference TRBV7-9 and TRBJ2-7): DTGVSQNPRHKITKRGQNVTFRCDPISEHNRLYWYRQTLGQGPEFLTYFQNEAQLEKSRLLSDRFSAERPKGSFSTLEIQRTEQGDSAMYLCASSFSGDEQYFGPGTRLTVT.

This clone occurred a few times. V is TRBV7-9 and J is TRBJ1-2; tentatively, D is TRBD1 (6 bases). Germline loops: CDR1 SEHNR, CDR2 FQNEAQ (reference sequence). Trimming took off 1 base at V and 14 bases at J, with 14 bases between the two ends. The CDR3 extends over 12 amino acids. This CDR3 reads CASSLGSGGQTF. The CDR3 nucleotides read TGTGCCAGCAGCTTAGGCTCGGGGGGCCAAACCTTC.

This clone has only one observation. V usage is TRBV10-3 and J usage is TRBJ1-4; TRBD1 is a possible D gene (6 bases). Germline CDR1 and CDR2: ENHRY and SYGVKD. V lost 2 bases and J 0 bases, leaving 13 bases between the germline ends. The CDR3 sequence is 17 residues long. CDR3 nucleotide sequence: TGTGCCATCAGTGAGAGGGGAAGGGGGGCAACTAATGAAAAACTGTTTTTT. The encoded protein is CAISERGRGATNEKLFF.

CDR3 in amino acids: CSVAARRSTDTQYF. The CDR3 region has the DNA TGCAGCGTTGCGGCAAGGAGGAGCACAGATACGCAGTATTTT. The rearrangement joins TRBV29-1 to TRBJ2-3, with D tentatively TRBD2 (5 bases). The CDR3 loop spans 14 amino acids. With 4 bases removed from V and 0 bases from J, the gap between germline ends came to 11 bases. Germline V CDR1 and CDR2: SQVTM, ANQGSEA.

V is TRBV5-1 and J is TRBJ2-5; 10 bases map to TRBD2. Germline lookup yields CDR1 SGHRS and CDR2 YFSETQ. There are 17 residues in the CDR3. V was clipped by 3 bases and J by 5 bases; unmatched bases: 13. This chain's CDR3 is CASSWALAGDAQETQYF. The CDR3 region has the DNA TGCGCCAGCAGCTGGGCGCTAGCGGGGGACGCCCAGGAGACCCAGTACTTC.

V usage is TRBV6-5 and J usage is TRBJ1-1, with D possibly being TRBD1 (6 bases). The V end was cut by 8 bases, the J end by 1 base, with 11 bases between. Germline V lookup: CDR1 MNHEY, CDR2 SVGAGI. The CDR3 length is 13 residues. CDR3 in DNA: TGTGCCAGCGGTTTAGGGGGGAACACTGAAGCTTTCTTT. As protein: CASGLGGNTEAFF.

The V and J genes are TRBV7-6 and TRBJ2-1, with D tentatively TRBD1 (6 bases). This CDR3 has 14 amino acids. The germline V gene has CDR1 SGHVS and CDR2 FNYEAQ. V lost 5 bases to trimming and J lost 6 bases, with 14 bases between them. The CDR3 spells CASSPRGWVNEQFF. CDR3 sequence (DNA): TGTGCCAGCAGCCCTAGGGGGTGGGTCAATGAGCAGTTCTTC.

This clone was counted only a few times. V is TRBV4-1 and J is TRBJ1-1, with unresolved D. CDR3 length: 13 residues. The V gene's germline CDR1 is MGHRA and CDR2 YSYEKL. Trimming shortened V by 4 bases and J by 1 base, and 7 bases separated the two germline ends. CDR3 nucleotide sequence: TGCGCCAGCAGCCCAGGAGGGAACACTGAAGCTTTCTTT. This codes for CASSPGGNTEAFF.

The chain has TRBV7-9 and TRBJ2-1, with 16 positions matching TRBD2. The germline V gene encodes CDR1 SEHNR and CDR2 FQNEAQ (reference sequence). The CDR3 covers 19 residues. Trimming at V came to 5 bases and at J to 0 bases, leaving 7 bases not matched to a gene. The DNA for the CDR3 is TGTGCCAGCAGCCTGGGACTAGCGGGAGGGGGCCGCTCCTACAATGAGCAGTTCTTC. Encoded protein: CASSLGLAGGGRSYNEQFF.

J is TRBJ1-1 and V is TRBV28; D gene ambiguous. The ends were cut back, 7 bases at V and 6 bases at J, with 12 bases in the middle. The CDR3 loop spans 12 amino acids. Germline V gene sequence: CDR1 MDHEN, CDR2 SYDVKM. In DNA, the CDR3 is TGTGCCAGCAATGAGAGGAGTGCTGAAGCTTTCTTT. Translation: CASNERSAEAFF.

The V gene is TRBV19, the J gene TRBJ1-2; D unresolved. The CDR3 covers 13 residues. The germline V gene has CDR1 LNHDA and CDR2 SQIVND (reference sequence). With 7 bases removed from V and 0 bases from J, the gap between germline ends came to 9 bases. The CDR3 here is CASKGIANYGYTF. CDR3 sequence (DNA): TGTGCCAGTAAGGGCATAGCTAACTATGGCTACACCTTC.

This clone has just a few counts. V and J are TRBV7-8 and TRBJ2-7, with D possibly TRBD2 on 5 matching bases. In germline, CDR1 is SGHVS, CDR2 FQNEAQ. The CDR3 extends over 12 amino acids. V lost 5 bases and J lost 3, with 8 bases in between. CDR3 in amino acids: CASSLGSYEQYF. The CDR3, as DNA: TGTGCCAGCAGCCTAGGGAGCTACGAGCAGTACTTC.

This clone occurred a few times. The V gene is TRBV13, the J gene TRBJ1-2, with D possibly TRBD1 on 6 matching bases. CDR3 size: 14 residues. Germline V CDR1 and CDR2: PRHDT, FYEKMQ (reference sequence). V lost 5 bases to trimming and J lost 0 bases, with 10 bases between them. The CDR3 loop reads CASSRGGPNYGYTF. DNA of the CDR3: TGTGCCAGCAGCAGAGGGGGGCCTAACTATGGCTACACCTTC.

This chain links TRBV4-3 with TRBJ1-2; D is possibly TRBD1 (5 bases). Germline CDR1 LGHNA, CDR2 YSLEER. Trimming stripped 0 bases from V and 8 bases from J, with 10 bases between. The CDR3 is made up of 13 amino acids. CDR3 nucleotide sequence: TGCGCCAGCAGCCAAGAGGGGCAGCTGGGCTACACCTTC. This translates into CASSQEGQLGYTF.